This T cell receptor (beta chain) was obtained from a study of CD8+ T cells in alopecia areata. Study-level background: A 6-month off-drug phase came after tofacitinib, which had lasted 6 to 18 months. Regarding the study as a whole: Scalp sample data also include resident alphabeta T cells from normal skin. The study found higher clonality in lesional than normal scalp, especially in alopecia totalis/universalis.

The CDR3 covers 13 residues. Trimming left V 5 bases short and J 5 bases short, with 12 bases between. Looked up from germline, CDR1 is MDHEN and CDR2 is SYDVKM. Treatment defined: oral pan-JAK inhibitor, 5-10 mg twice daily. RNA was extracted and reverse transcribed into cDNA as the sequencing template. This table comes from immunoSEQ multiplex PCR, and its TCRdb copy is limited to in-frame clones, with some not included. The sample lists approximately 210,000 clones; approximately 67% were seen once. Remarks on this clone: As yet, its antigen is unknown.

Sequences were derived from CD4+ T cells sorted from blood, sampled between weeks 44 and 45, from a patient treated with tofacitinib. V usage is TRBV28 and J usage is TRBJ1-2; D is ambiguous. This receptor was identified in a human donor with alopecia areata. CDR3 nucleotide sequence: TGTGCCAGCAGTGAAGATCTGGGGTATGGCTACACCTTC. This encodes CASSEDLGYGYTF.